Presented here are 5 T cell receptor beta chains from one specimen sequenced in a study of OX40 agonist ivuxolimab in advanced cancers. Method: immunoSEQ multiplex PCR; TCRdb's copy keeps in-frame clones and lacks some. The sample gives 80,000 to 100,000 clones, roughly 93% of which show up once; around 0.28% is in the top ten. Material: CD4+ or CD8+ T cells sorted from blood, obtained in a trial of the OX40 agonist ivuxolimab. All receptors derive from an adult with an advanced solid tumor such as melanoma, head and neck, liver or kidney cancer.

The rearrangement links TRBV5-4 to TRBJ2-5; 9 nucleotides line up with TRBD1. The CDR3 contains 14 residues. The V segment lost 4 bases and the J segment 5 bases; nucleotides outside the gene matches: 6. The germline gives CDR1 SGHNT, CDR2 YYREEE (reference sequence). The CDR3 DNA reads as TGTGCCAGCAGCACCTTACAGGGGGCCGAGACCCAGTACTTC. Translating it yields CASSTLQGAETQYF.

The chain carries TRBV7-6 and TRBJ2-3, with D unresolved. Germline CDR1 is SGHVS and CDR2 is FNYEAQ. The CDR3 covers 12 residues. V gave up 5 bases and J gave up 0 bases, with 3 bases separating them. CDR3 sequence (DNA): TGTGCCAGCAGCGCTAGCACAGATACGCAGTATTTT. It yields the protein CASSASTDTQYF.

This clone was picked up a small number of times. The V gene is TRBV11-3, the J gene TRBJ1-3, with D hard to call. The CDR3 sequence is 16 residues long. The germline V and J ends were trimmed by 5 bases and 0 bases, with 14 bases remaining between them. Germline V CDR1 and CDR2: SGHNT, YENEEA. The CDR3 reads CASSRPTLSSGNTIYF. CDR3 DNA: TGTGCCAGCAGCCGACCGACGCTGAGCTCTGGAAACACCATATATTTT.

The CDR3 reads CASSLKGGDQPQHF. The DNA of the CDR3 is TGTGCCAGCAGCCTGAAGGGGGGGGATCAGCCCCAGCATTTT. The rearrangement joins TRBV5-4 to TRBJ1-5; D is perhaps TRBD1 (6 bases). CDR1 and CDR2 (germline): SGHNT, YYREEE (reference sequence). V was pared by 4 bases and J by 5 bases, with 13 bases between. The CDR3 is made up of 14 amino acids.

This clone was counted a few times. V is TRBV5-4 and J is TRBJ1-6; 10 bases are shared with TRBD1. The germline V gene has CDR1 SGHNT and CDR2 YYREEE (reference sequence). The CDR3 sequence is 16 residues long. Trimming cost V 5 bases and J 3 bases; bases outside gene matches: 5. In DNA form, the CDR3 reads TGTGCCAGCAGGCCCGGGACAGGGGACTATAATTCACCCCTCCACTTT. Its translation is CASRPGTGDYNSPLHF. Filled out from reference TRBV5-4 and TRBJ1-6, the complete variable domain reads ETGVTQSPTHLIKTRGQQVTLRCSSQSGHNTVSWYQQALGQGPQFIFQYYREEENGRGNFPPRFSGLQFPNYSSELNVNALELDDSALYLCASRPGTGDYNSPLHFGNGTRLTVT.